This passage covers 17 T cell receptor beta chains from one sample sequenced in a study of blood T cells in healthy people across ages. Through a sample-barcoded 5' primer and a J-beta primer mix, a second PCR was run for about 6 to 11 cycles. TCRdb analysed the 5' RACE reads with MiXCR anew, one entry per CDR3 protein. The data show roughly 1.4 million distinct CDR3 sequences, approximately 60% seen once. Material: blood. Receptors were obtained from a man aged 18 to 30 in good health.

This clonotype was seen only a few times. The chain employs TRBV9 and TRBJ2-2; a possible D gene is TRBD1 (5 bases). Germline lookup yields CDR1 SGDLS and CDR2 YYNGEE. The V end lost 2 bases, the J end lost 2 bases, and 19 bases lay between the germline ends. The CDR3 runs to 18 residues. The CDR3, as DNA: TGTGCCAGCAGCGTCAGCGAAGGGGTCGGGTACAACACCGGGGAGCTGTTTTTT. Its translation is CASSVSEGVGYNTGELFF.

This chain uses TRBV12-3 or TRBV12-4 with TRBJ2-5; tentatively, D is TRBD2 (5 bases). V gave up 7 bases and J gave up 11 bases, with 20 bases separating them. This CDR3 is built from 13 residues. CDR3 sequence reads: CASTRASSGEQYF. In DNA, the CDR3 is TGTGCCAGCACAAGAGCTAGCTCGGGTGAGCAGTACTTC.

The rearrangement joins TRBV11-1 to TRBJ2-1; D may be TRBD2 (5 bases). The V gene's germline CDR1 is SGHAT and CDR2 FQDESV (reference sequence). The CDR3 sequence is 14 residues long. V was shortened by 6 bases and J by 4 bases, with 13 bases between the two germline ends. The CDR3 coding sequence is TGTGCCAGCAGACTAGATTCCCCTTACAATGAGCAGTTCTTC. Translated: CASRLDSPYNEQFF.

J is TRBJ1-2 and V is TRBV29-1, with 7 positions matching TRBD1. The V gene end was trimmed by 4 bases and the J gene end by 6 bases; junction bases not matched to a gene: 2. CDR1 SQVTM and CDR2 ANQGSEA come from the germline V gene. The CDR3 is 11 residues long. The CDR3 region has the DNA TGCAGCGTTGCCAGGGGGAATGGCTACACCTTC. Protein: CSVARGNGYTF.

V usage is TRBV20-1 and J usage is TRBJ2-5; no clear D. This CDR3 contains 11 residues. CDR1 is DFQATT and CDR2 is SNEGSKA in the germline V gene (reference sequence). Trimming removed 1 base from V and 5 bases from J, with 5 bases in between. CDR3 region: CSARATETQYF. Written as DNA, the CDR3 is TGCAGTGCTAGAGCCACGGAGACCCAGTACTTC.

This clonotype was seen ten or more times. V gene TRBV5-1 combines with J gene TRBJ2-1, with 8 bases lining up with TRBD2. The CDR3 spans 18 residues. The trim removed 3 bases at V and 6 bases at J, leaving 17 bases unmatched. Germline V gene lookup returns CDR1 SGHRS and CDR2 YFSETQ. The CDR3 nucleotides read TGCGCCAGCAGCTCGATGGTGAGACGGGAGGGCAGGGGCAATGAGCAGTTCTTC. Its protein is CASSSMVRREGRGNEQFF.

The rearrangement uses TRBV12-3 or TRBV12-4 and TRBJ2-3; TRBD2 matches at 9 bases. CDR3 size: 18 residues. With V trimmed by 2 bases and J by 0 bases, 9 bases remained unmatched. CDR3 DNA: TGTGCCAGCAGTTTAAGTCTAGCGGGACCCTCTAGCACAGATACGCAGTATTTT. Translating gives CASSLSLAGPSSTDTQYF.

The chain has TRBV29-1 and TRBJ2-4; maybe TRBD1 (5 bases). The CDR3 is made up of 12 amino acids. The V end was cut by 5 bases, the J end by 5 bases, with 10 bases between. Germline CDR1 reads SQVTM; CDR2 reads ANQGSEA. The CDR3 DNA reads TGCAGCGTTCGGGTAGGGGAAAACATTCAGTACTTC. Amino acids: CSVRVGENIQYF.

The chain's CDR3 is CATSPQSRELYNEQFF. CDR3 bases: TGTGCCACCAGCCCCCAGAGTCGGGAGTTGTACAATGAGCAGTTCTTC. The V and J genes are TRBV15 and TRBJ2-1, with D maybe TRBD2 (6 bases). Per the germline V gene, CDR1 is LNHNV and CDR2 is YYDKDF (reference sequence). The V end was cut by 5 bases, the J end by 4 bases, with 18 bases between. There are 16 residues in the CDR3.

The sample holds one count of this clonotype. The rearrangement links TRBV7-9 to TRBJ2-7, with D perhaps matching TRBD2 (7 bases). The CDR3 runs to 16 residues. Germline CDR1 SEHNR, CDR2 FQNEAQ (reference sequence). The V and J ends lost 5 bases and 5 bases respectively, with 22 bases between them. CDR3 region: CASSHGGQGRPDEQYF. The CDR3 nucleotides are TGTGCCAGCAGCCACGGGGGGCAGGGTCGGCCTGACGAGCAGTACTTC.

This chain links TRBV20-1 with TRBJ1-2, with 8 positions matching TRBD1. V lost 4 bases to trimming and J lost 8 bases; unmatched junction nucleotides: 9. The CDR3 has 13 amino acids. The germline CDR1 and CDR2 sequences are DFQATT and SNEGSKA (reference sequence). Here the CDR3 reads CSAKWDRLGGYTF. CDR3 nucleotides: TGCAGTGCTAAGTGGGACAGGCTTGGAGGCTACACCTTC.

The CDR3: CASSPAKDREQYF. The CDR3 nucleotides read TGTGCCAGCTCCCCTGCGAAGGATCGCGAGCAGTACTTC. The chain joins TRBV18 to TRBJ2-1; D uncertain. The DNA end lines up better with TRBJ2-7; the J call may be wrong. The CDR3 has 13 residues. Germline loops: CDR1 KGHSH, CDR2 LQKENI.

The rearrangement joins TRBV28 to TRBJ2-2; 15 positions agree with TRBD2. The V and J ends lost 5 bases and 3 bases, in that order; junction bases with no gene match: 4. Germline values: CDR1 MDHEN, CDR2 SYDVKM. The CDR3 extends over 17 amino acids. In DNA form, the CDR3 reads TGTGCCAGCAGTCGGGGACTAGCGGGGGGATACACCGGGGAGCTGTTTTTT. Protein: CASSRGLAGGYTGELFF.

This chain links TRBV28 with TRBJ2-5, with a tentative D call TRBD1 (6 bases). In germline, CDR1 is MDHEN, CDR2 SYDVKM. V was pared by 4 bases and J by 2 bases, with 17 bases between. The CDR3 runs 16 residues. CDR3 nucleotides: TGTGCCAGCAGTTCCCGATCCAGGGGTGGGCAAGAGACCCAGTACTTC. Translated: CASSSRSRGGQETQYF.

This chain uses TRBV25-1 with TRBJ2-7, with D perhaps TRBD2 (6 bases). Trimming removed 4 bases from V and 4 bases from J, with 11 bases in between. This CDR3 region has 13 residues. From germline, CDR1 is MGHDK and CDR2 SYGVNS. The CDR3 nucleotides read TGTGCCAGCAGTGCCCGGGCGGGGTACGAGCAGTACTTC. This encodes CASSARAGYEQYF.

Points on this clonotype: Relative to the germline gene, one junction end is altered; a read error may explain this. The chain carries TRBV4-1 and TRBJ2-3, with 9 positions matching TRBD2. Germline CDR1 MGHRA, CDR2 YSYEKL. The CDR3 is made up of 16 amino acids. CDR3 loop: CASSLLLAGATDTQYF. Here the CDR3 DNA reads TGTGCCAGCAGCCTCTTATTAGCGGGGGCCACAGATACGCAGTATTTT.

The chain uses TRBV4-3 and TRBJ2-7, with 8 bases aligning to TRBD2. With 4 bases clipped from V and 4 bases from J, the junction kept 12 bases outside the gene matches. Germline V lookup: CDR1 LGHNA, CDR2 YSLEER. The CDR3 extends over 16 amino acids. The CDR3: CASSRHLRAGVYEQYF. CDR3 bases: TGCGCCAGCAGCCGCCATCTCCGAGCGGGGGTTTACGAGCAGTACTTC.